This entry lists 8 T cell receptor beta chains sequenced from one sample in a study of blood T cells in healthy people across ages (dated by TCRdb to the mid-2010s). Library creation used 5' RACE. Sequenced on an Illumina HiSeq 2500. The second PCR ran for about 6 to 11 cycles and used a J-beta primer mix along with a sample-barcoded 5' primer. TCRdb trimmed public reads at Q25 via fastp, called clones via MiXCR and kept in-frame beta chains. CDR3 protein duplicates are merged, each entry listing the most common genes and DNA. This sample lists roughly 640,000 distinct CDR3 sequences; under 30% were detected once. Approximately 14% of the sample rests with the top ten. Sequencing used blood. These receptors originate from a woman aged 80 or over in good health.

This clonotype was detected once. The rearrangement links TRBV7-2 to TRBJ2-7; D unclear. The CDR3 is 14 residues long. The ends were cut back, 5 bases at V and 12 bases at J, with 23 bases in the middle. The germline V gene has CDR1 SGHTA and CDR2 FQGNSA. CDR3 loop: CASSPVTLVEVRYF. The CDR3 DNA reads as TGTGCCAGCAGCCCCGTAACCTTGGTAGAGGTTCGGTACTTC.

This rearrangement joins TRBV7-2 to TRBJ1-2, with D possibly being TRBD1 (6 bases). The CDR3 is 16 amino acids. The V end lost 5 bases, the J end lost 4 bases, and 20 bases lay between the germline ends. The germline gives CDR1 SGHTA, CDR2 FQGNSA. The CDR3 loop is CASSPRVGGPTYGYTF. The CDR3, as DNA: TGTGCCAGCAGCCCGCGTGTGGGGGGGCCTACCTATGGCTACACCTTC.

The chain uses TRBV20-1 and TRBJ1-1, with no clear D. The ends were cut back, 3 bases at V and 2 bases at J, with 16 bases in the middle. This CDR3 region has 15 residues. Germline CDR1 is DFQATT and CDR2 is SNEGSKA (reference sequence). CDR3 protein: CSARATLVFNTEAFF. As DNA, the CDR3 is TGCAGTGCTAGGGCGACGCTGGTATTTAACACTGAAGCTTTCTTT.

This clonotype was observed at least ten times. Just one base apart from a much larger clone, this may be a read error. This chain connects TRBV2 to TRBJ2-5; D uncertain. Per germline, CDR1 SNHLY and CDR2 FYNNEI. This CDR3 is 11 amino acids long. V was clipped by 7 bases and J by 1 base, with 4 bases between them. The CDR3 loop is CASNFQETQYF. The CDR3 coding sequence is TGTGCCAGCAACTTCCAAGAGACCCAGTACTTC. Full variable domain (outside the CDR3, taken from reference TRBV2 and TRBJ2-5): EPEVTQTPSHQVTQMGQEVILRCVPISNHLYFYWYRQILGQKVEFLVSFYNNEISEKSEIFDDQFSVERPDGSNFTLKIRSTKLEDSAMYFCASNFQETQYFGPGTRLLVL.

This clonotype has at least ten counts. The rearrangement uses TRBV5-4 and TRBJ2-3; possible D gene TRBD1, 6 bases. V lost 5 bases and J lost 0, with 13 bases in between. This CDR3 spans 15 amino acids. Germline V CDR1 and CDR2: SGHNT, YYREEE (reference sequence). CDR3: CASRYPGQSTDTQYF. As DNA, the CDR3 is TGTGCCAGCAGATATCCGGGACAAAGCACAGATACGCAGTATTTT.

This clonotype appeared a few times. CDR3 loop: CSEMHRTGGNGYTF. In DNA form, the CDR3 reads TGCAGTGAGATGCATAGGACAGGGGGCAACGGCTACACCTTC. This chain connects TRBV20-1 to TRBJ1-2; 11 positions match TRBD1. V gave up 7 bases and J gave up 8 bases; unmatched junction bases: 12. The CDR3 runs 14 residues. Germline-derived CDR1 and CDR2 are DFQATT and SNEGSKA (reference sequence).

This clonotype has a count of ten or more. CDR3 in DNA: TGCAGTGCCCAAAGCGGGGGGCGAGAGACCCAGTACTTC. Encoded protein: CSAQSGGRETQYF. The chain uses TRBV20-1 and TRBJ2-5; 9 positions match TRBD2. This CDR3 spans 13 amino acids. V lost 6 bases and J lost 4; bases outside the gene matches: 6. Germline-derived CDR1 and CDR2 are DFQATT and SNEGSKA (reference sequence).

This clonotype was counted ten times or more. This chain connects TRBV5-1 to TRBJ2-5; D possibly corresponds to TRBD2 (6 bases). The CDR3 has 14 residues. Between the trimmed V and J ends, which lost 0 bases and 4 bases, there was a span of 10 bases. Germline CDR1 and CDR2: SGHRS and YFSETQ. In DNA form, the CDR3 reads TGCGCCAGCAGCTTGGGAACGGAGGGAGAGACCCAGTACTTC. Its translation is CASSLGTEGETQYF.